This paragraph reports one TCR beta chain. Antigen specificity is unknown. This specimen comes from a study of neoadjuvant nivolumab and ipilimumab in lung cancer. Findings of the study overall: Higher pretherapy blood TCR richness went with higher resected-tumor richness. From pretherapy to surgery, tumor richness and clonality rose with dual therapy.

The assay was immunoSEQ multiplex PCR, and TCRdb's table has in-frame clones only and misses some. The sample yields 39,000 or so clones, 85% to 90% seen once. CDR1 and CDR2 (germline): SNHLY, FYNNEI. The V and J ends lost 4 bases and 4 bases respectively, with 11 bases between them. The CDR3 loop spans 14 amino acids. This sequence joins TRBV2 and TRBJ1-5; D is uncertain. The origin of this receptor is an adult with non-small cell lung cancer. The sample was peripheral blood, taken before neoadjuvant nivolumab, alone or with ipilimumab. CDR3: CASSGNRPNQPQHF. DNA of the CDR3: TGTGCCAGCAGTGGAAATAGACCGAATCAGCCCCAGCATTTT.